Listed below are T cell receptor beta chains from one sample, sequenced in a study of blood T cell repertoires in COVID-19. Only in-frame clones appear in the TCRdb table, and some are missing; sequencing was by immunoSEQ multiplex PCR. The sample yields hundreds of thousands of clones, approximately 81% seen once. Sequenced: peripheral blood. Receptors originate from a woman of 80 years or more with acute or convalescent COVID-19. CDR3s include the opening cysteine and the closing phenylalanine or tryptophan. Each record gives: clone size, J gene, D gene, CDR3 length, V gene, CDR3 protein, CDR3 DNA. The D gene is left open where the match is weak. Not all rows give a size; the values are once, few, many and, for expanded clones, a class.

once,TRBJ1-2,NA,12,TRBV12-3/TRBV12-4,CASSFSNYGYTF,TGTGCCAGCAGTTTTTCGAACTATGGCTACACCTTC
NA,TRBJ2-5,NA,13,TRBV18,CASSPGAQETQYF,TGTGCCAGCTCACCAGGAGCCCAAGAGACCCAGTACTTC
NA,TRBJ2-1,NA,15,TRBV7-2,CASSQWGQTNNEQFF,TGTGCCAGCAGTCAATGGGGGCAGACGAACAATGAGCAGTTCTTC
few,TRBJ2-1,NA,17,TRBV9,CASSAQEVGVSYNEQFF,TGTGCCAGCAGCGCTCAAGAAGTGGGAGTCTCCTACAATGAGCAGTTCTTC
NA,TRBJ2-7,TRBD1,16,TRBV28,CASSPTLTGGTYEQYF,TGTGCCAGCAGTCCCACTCTGACAGGGGGCACCTACGAGCAGTACTTC
NA,TRBJ2-1,NA,12,TRBV29-1,CSAMDSYNEQFF,TGCAGCGCTATGGACAGCTACAATGAGCAGTTCTTC
once,TRBJ1-4,NA,14,TRBV15,CATSSIGGIEKLFF,TGTGCCACCAGCAGCATCGGGGGGATCGAAAAACTGTTTTTT
once,TRBJ2-7,TRBD1,15,TRBV30,CAWSVGGQGVYEQYF,TGTGCCTGGAGTGTTGGGGGACAGGGCGTCTACGAGCAGTACTTC
NA,TRBJ2-7,NA,14,TRBV11-3,CASSATGSSYEQYF,TGTGCCAGCAGCGCAACAGGGAGCTCCTACGAGCAGTACTTC
NA,TRBJ2-5,NA,14,TRBV5-1,CASSVDNRGETQYF,TGCGCCAGCAGCGTGGACAATAGAGGGGAGACCCAGTACTTC
NA,TRBJ1-5,TRBD1,16,TRBV27,CASSLQGGAAHQPQHF,TGTGCCAGCAGTTTGCAAGGGGGCGCAGCGCATCAGCCCCAGCATTTT
NA,TRBJ1-1,NA,13,TRBV7-9,CASSLPAFLEAFF,TGTGCCAGCAGCTTACCTGCGTTTCTCGAAGCTTTCTTT
NA,TRBJ2-2,TRBD2,15,TRBV19,CASSIKAGNPGELFF,TGTGCCAGTAGTATAAAAGCGGGGAATCCCGGGGAGCTGTTTTTT
once,TRBJ2-7,NA,14,TRBV14,CASSRAGLYHEQYF,TGTGCCAGCAGCCGGGCAGGACTGTACCACGAGCAGTACTTC
few,TRBJ2-6,NA,18,TRBV18,CASSPNRPGATGANVLTF,TGTGCCAGCTCACCGAATCGTCCAGGGGCTACTGGGGCCAACGTCCTGACTTTC
NA,TRBJ1-2,NA,14,TRBV18,CASSPPSQDYGYTF,TGTGCCAGCTCACCACCGTCTCAGGACTATGGCTACACCTTC
NA,TRBJ1-4,NA,13,TRBV7-9,CASSRQVEEKLFF,TGTGCCAGCAGCCGACAGGTGGAGGAAAAACTGTTTTTT
NA,TRBJ2-1,NA,13,TRBV7-9,CASSPRHNNEQFF,TGTGCCAGCAGCCCACGACACAACAATGAGCAGTTCTTC
NA,TRBJ2-3,NA,16,TRBV14,CASSPRTGGYTDTQYF,TGTGCCAGCAGCCCTAGGACCGGCGGGTACACAGATACGCAGTATTTT
NA,TRBJ1-2,TRBD1,12,TRBV2,CAIRTGGYGYTF,TGTGCCATCCGAACAGGGGGCTATGGCTACACCTTC
NA,TRBJ1-2,TRBD1,15,TRBV5-3,CARSLCRGRRYGYTF,TGTGCCAGAAGCTTGTGTAGGGGGCGGAGGTATGGCTACACCTTC
NA,TRBJ1-5,NA,15,TRBV5-1,CASSPDGDFNQPQHF,TGCGCCAGCAGCCCTGACGGGGATTTCAATCAGCCCCAGCATTTT
few,TRBJ2-2,TRBD2,15,TRBV3-1/TRBV3-2,CASSQLAAGTGELFF,TGTGCCAGCAGCCAGCTAGCGGCGGGGACCGGGGAGCTGTTTTTT
NA,TRBJ2-3,TRBD2,17,TRBV9,CASSLGTSGGPPDTQYF,TGTGCCAGCAGCCTCGGGACTAGCGGGGGCCCCCCGGATACGCAGTATTTT
NA,TRBJ2-2,TRBD1,17,TRBV24-1,CATRGTGGDSDTGELFF,TGTGCCACCAGAGGGACAGGGGGCGACTCGGACACCGGGGAGCTGTTTTTT
NA,TRBJ1-4,TRBD1,15,TRBV30,CAWSYTGGLSPKLFF,TGTGCCTGGAGTTACACAGGGGGACTATCTCCAAAACTGTTTTTT
few,TRBJ2-3,NA,16,TRBV5-1,CASSLGGETFFGTQYF,TGCGCCAGCAGCTTGGGCGGGGAGACCTTTTTTGGGACGCAGTATTTT
many,TRBJ1-6,NA,14,TRBV27,CASTPGGPNSPLHF,TGTGCCAGCACCCCGGGGGGGCCTAATTCACCCCTCCACTTT
NA,TRBJ2-2,NA,16,TRBV5-1,CASSLAGGTVAGELFF,TGCGCCAGCAGCTTGGCCGGAGGGACAGTGGCCGGGGAGCTGTTTTTT
NA,TRBJ2-7,NA,14,TRBV6-5,CASSYPERGSEQYF,TGTGCCAGCAGTTACCCCGAGCGAGGGAGCGAGCAGTACTTC
NA,TRBJ2-7,TRBD1,15,TRBV6-1,CASSEGQGMYAEQYF,TGTGCCAGCAGTGAGGGACAGGGGATGTACGCCGAGCAGTACTTC
NA,TRBJ1-4,TRBD1,15,TRBV6-6,CASSSPGQGREKLFF,TGTGCCAGCAGTTCCCCGGGACAGGGACGTGAAAAACTGTTTTTT
NA,TRBJ1-5,TRBD1,17,TRBV7-2,CASSHPPGQGGNQPQHF,TGTGCCAGCAGCCATCCTCCCGGACAGGGCGGCAATCAGCCCCAGCATTTT
NA,TRBJ2-7,TRBD1,15,TRBV15,CATSGGQGAFGEQYF,TGTGCCACCAGCGGTGGACAGGGTGCGTTTGGCGAGCAGTACTTC
NA,TRBJ2-2,NA,12,TRBV19,CASSPGDGELFF,TGTGCCAGTAGTCCAGGTGACGGGGAGCTGTTTTTT
NA,TRBJ1-4,TRBD1,15,TRBV14,CASSQFTQGKEKLFF,TGTGCCAGCAGCCAGTTTACACAGGGGAAAGAAAAACTGTTTTTT
NA,TRBJ1-1,NA,14,TRBV30,CAWSTSGLSTEAFF,TGTGCCTGGAGTACCTCGGGGTTAAGCACTGAAGCTTTCTTT
NA,TRBJ2-7,TRBD2,15,TRBV3-1/TRBV3-2,CASSQMAGEGSEQYF,TGTGCCAGCAGCCAAATGGCGGGAGAAGGTAGCGAGCAGTACTTC
NA,TRBJ2-7,NA,15,TRBV11-3,CASSSEGLFSYEQYF,TGTGCCAGCAGCTCCGAAGGACTTTTCTCCTACGAGCAGTACTTC
NA,TRBJ2-5,TRBD2,16,TRBV5-4,CASSPGLAGGGETQYF,TGTGCCAGCAGCCCGGGACTAGCGGGGGGAGGAGAGACCCAGTACTTC
NA,TRBJ1-2,TRBD1,14,TRBV5-5,CASSLGDRGSGYTF,TGTGCCAGCAGCTTGGGGGACAGGGGGAGCGGCTACACCTTC